A single T cell receptor beta chain is shown here with its context. V trimming: 3 bases; J trimming: 0 bases; junction bases outside the gene matches: 8. CDR1 MNHEY and CDR2 SVGEGT come from the germline V gene. The CDR3 has 19 residues. Per the study methods: Quantification of nucleated cells was approximated via reference gene primer amplification. Sequencing was performed with immunoSEQ multiplex PCR; in TCRdb, only in-frame clones are kept and a portion is missing. V and J calls and clone size are copied from that table; D and trimming were computed from the DNA. The sample shows fewer than 200,000 clones, approximately 90% of them seen only once. This specimen comes from a study of blood T cell repertoires in COVID-19. Study-wide background: Sources were T cells, B-cell-depleted T cells, or PBMCs; the material itself was cDNA or gDNA.

The chain links TRBV6-2 or TRBV6-3 to TRBJ2-1; TRBD2 matches 13 bases. The TCR sequence derives from a man aged 18 to 35 with COVID-19, enrolled during active disease. Sequencing input: peripheral blood. The CDR3 reads CASSYGTSGTPSSYNEQFF. CDR3 in DNA: TGTGCCAGCAGTTATGGGACTAGCGGGACCCCGAGCTCCTACAATGAGCAGTTCTTC.